The 17 T cell receptor beta chains below all came from one sample that was sequenced in a study of T cells in Graves' hyperthyroidism and ophthalmopathy. Amplification yielded TCR beta CDR3 regions, with RNA transcripts as the source. First-round RT-PCR of the TCR CDR3 relied on the HTBI primer set. TCRdb processed the multiplex PCR reads anew with MiXCR; each CDR3 protein has one entry. The table includes about 840,000 distinct CDR3 sequences, over 35% detected once. Sequencing used blood. These receptors came from a man aged 18 to 35 with Graves' hyperthyroidism.

This clonotype showed up just a few times. This chain connects TRBV25-1 to TRBJ1-2; 8 bases are a match to TRBD1. The J segment lost 4 bases and the V segment lost 5 bases, leaving 12 bases of the junction unmatched. Per germline, CDR1 MGHDK and CDR2 SYGVNS. This CDR3 is built from 16 residues. CDR3 in amino acids: CASSYSSGQEIYGYTF. The CDR3 DNA reads TGTGCCAGCAGTTACTCGTCGGGACAGGAAATCTATGGCTACACCTTC.

This clonotype was found a few times. The chain is built from TRBV5-8 and TRBJ2-2; TRBD2 matches 7 bases. The CDR3 is 13 residues long. With 9 bases clipped from V and 8 bases from J, the junction kept 10 bases outside the gene matches. Per the germline V gene, CDR1 is SGHTS and CDR2 is YDEGEE. DNA of the CDR3: TGTGCCATCACAGAGGGAGGGTCAGGGGAGCTGTTTTTT. Protein product: CAITEGGSGELFF. Full variable domain (remainder filled in from reference TRBV5-8 and TRBJ2-2): EAGVTQSPTHLIKTRGQQATLRCSPISGHTSVYWYQQALGLGLQFLLWYDEGEERNRGNFPPRFSGRQFPNYSSELNVNALELEDSALYLCAITEGGSGELFFGEGSRLTVL.

In regard to this clonotype: This sequence may be a read error, since a much larger clone differs from it by one base. This chain connects TRBV19 to TRBJ1-5, with 7 bases fitting TRBD1. Germline lookup yields CDR1 LNHDA and CDR2 SQIVND (reference sequence). The CDR3 loop spans 15 amino acids. V shed 5 bases and J 3 bases; nucleotides not matched to a gene: 7. Written as DNA, the CDR3 is TGTGCCAGTAGTGAATGGGACAGAACCAATCAGCCCCAGCATTTT. This sequence encodes CASSEWDRTNQPQHF.

This clonotype was recorded many times. The chain has TRBV29-1 and TRBJ1-1, with D perhaps TRBD1 (5 bases). V lost 2 bases to trimming and J lost 1 base, with 8 bases between them. The CDR3 is 13 residues long. CDR1 is SQVTM and CDR2 is ANQGSEA in the germline V gene. The CDR3 nucleotides are TGCAGCGTTGAAAGGGGACCGAACACTGAAGCTTTCTTT. Translating gives CSVERGPNTEAFF. Supplemented by reference TRBV29-1 and TRBJ1-1, the full variable domain reads SAVISQKPSRDICQRGTSLTIQCQVDSQVTMMFWYRQQPGQSLTLIATANQGSEATYESGFVIDKFPISRPNLTFSTLTVSNMSPEDSSIYLCSVERGPNTEAFFGQGTRLTVV.

This sequence joins TRBV15 and TRBJ1-1; D is uncertain. The V gene's germline CDR1 is LNHNV and CDR2 YYDKDF (reference sequence). The CDR3 is made up of 14 amino acids. V lost 9 bases, J lost 1 base, and 15 bases lay in between. Written as DNA, the CDR3 is TGTGCCACGCAGGCATCGGAGGGGAACACTGAAGCTTTCTTT. This codes for CATQASEGNTEAFF.

There are many counts of this clonotype. This rearrangement joins TRBV5-1 to TRBJ1-2; no firm D call. The germline V and J ends were trimmed by 0 bases and 4 bases, with 16 bases remaining between them. The CDR3 runs to 16 residues. Germline V lookup: CDR1 SGHRS, CDR2 YFSETQ. The CDR3 sequence is CASSLVRADHTYGYTF. The CDR3 coding sequence is TGCGCCAGCAGCTTGGTGAGGGCGGATCATACCTATGGCTACACCTTC.

In this sample, this clonotype turned up many times. The chain links TRBV7-6 to TRBJ2-7; D is undetermined. CDR1 is SGHVS and CDR2 is FNYEAQ in the germline V gene. The CDR3 consists of 14 residues. V dropped 6 bases and J dropped 6 bases, with 18 bases sitting between them. The CDR3 loop reads CASRPELEGSEQYF. In DNA, the CDR3 is TGTGCCAGCAGGCCGGAGTTGGAAGGTAGCGAGCAGTACTTC.

A note on this clonotype: One end of the junction is discordant with germline, which a read error may explain. The chain has TRBV10-3 and TRBJ2-7; D perhaps matches TRBD2 (6 bases). The CDR3 is 19 residues long. The germline gives CDR1 ENHRY, CDR2 SYGVKD. CDR3 amino acids: CASSELSLLRLANFYEQYF. The CDR3 DNA is TGTGCCAGCAGTGAACTTTCTTTACTTCGTCTAGCGAATTTCTACGAGCAGTACTTC.

This rearrangement joins TRBV6-6 to TRBJ1-1; D gene uncertain. The CDR3 length is 15 residues. Germline lookup yields CDR1 MNHNY and CDR2 SVGAGI (reference sequence). Trimming removed 6 bases at V and 6 bases at J, with 20 bases between. In nucleotides, the CDR3 is TGTGCCAGCAGCCGCGCCGGGGAGTATTACCCTGAAGCTTTCTTT. This gives the protein CASSRAGEYYPEAFF.

This clonotype was recorded at least ten times. This rearrangement joins TRBV20-1 to TRBJ2-5, with D unclear. Trimming shortened V by 3 bases and J by 2 bases, and 10 bases separated the two germline ends. Per the germline V gene, CDR1 is DFQATT and CDR2 is SNEGSKA (reference sequence). There are 13 residues in the CDR3. The CDR3 here is CSARQWVQETQYF. CDR3 in DNA: TGCAGTGCTAGGCAGTGGGTGCAAGAGACCCAGTACTTC.

Worth noting for this clonotype: Just one base apart from a much larger clone, this may be a read error. J is TRBJ1-1 and V is TRBV2; 8 bases match TRBD1. The CDR3 contains 13 residues. The junction had 6 bases not matched to a gene; V was cut back by 6 bases and J by 6 bases. Looked up from germline, CDR1 is SNHLY and CDR2 is FYNNEI. DNA of the CDR3: TGTGCCAGCAGGCGGACAGGGATGGCTGAAGCTTTCTTT. Encoded protein: CASRRTGMAEAFF.

This clonotype was detected only a few times. This sequence joins TRBV20-1 and TRBJ1-1; D perhaps matches TRBD1 (5 bases). There are 13 residues in the CDR3. V was shortened by 6 bases and J by 5 bases, with 16 bases between the two germline ends. Germline loops: CDR1 DFQATT, CDR2 SNEGSKA (reference sequence). The chain's CDR3 is CSARLGTLTEAFF. In nucleotides, the CDR3 is TGCAGTGCCCGACTCGGGACGTTGACTGAAGCTTTCTTT.

Details on this clonotype: A much larger clonotype is one base distant, so this may be a read error. This rearrangement joins TRBV7-8 to TRBJ1-1, with D hard to call. This CDR3 comprises 14 residues. V gave up 6 bases and J gave up 0 bases, with 11 bases separating them. Germline V gene data show CDR1 as SGHVS and CDR2 as FQNEAQ. CDR3 in amino acids: CASSYARMNTEAFF. The CDR3 DNA is TGTGCCAGCAGTTACGCGAGGATGAACACTGAAGCTTTCTTT. The full variable domain, completed using reference TRBV7-8 and TRBJ1-1, is GAGVSQSPRYKVAKRGQDVALRCDPISGHVSLFWYQQALGQGPEFLTYFQNEAQLDKSGLPSDRFFAERPEGSVSTLKIQRTQQEDSAVYLCASSYARMNTEAFFGQGTRLTVV.

The V and J genes are TRBV10-3 and TRBJ1-2; 7 bases line up with TRBD1. Germline V CDR1 and CDR2: ENHRY, SYGVKD. The CDR3 spans 15 residues. The V gene end was trimmed by 6 bases and the J gene end by 3 bases; junction bases not matched to a gene: 10. In nucleotides, the CDR3 is TGTGCCATCAGCCCGACAGGGCGCGGGGACTATGGCTACACCTTC. It codes for CAISPTGRGDYGYTF.

This clonotype was seen a few times. The chain has TRBV7-2 and TRBJ1-2; D gene ambiguous. CDR1 and CDR2 (germline): SGHTA, FQGNSA. Trimming took off 1 base at V and 2 bases at J, with 11 bases between the two ends. This CDR3 contains 15 residues. CDR3 bases: TGTGCCAGCAGCTTAGGACCCAATGTCAACTATGGCTACACCTTC. Its protein product is CASSLGPNVNYGYTF. Complete variable domain (other parts from reference TRBV7-2 and TRBJ1-2): GAGVSQSPSNKVTEKGKDVELRCDPISGHTALYWYRQSLGQGLEFLIYFQGNSAPDKSGLPSDRFSAERTGGSVSTLTIQRTQQEDSAVYLCASSLGPNVNYGYTFGSGTRLTVV.

This chain links TRBV7-2 with TRBJ1-4; tentative D call: TRBD1 (5 bases). The ends were cut back, 2 bases at V and 8 bases at J, with 12 bases in the middle. The germline V gene has CDR1 SGHTA and CDR2 FQGNSA. The CDR3 consists of 14 residues. CDR3 in DNA: TGTGCCAGCAGCTTAAGCCGGGACCGCGAAAAACTGTTTTTT. Translated, it gives CASSLSRDREKLFF. The variable domain in full, completed from reference TRBV7-2 and TRBJ1-4, reads GAGVSQSPSNKVTEKGKDVELRCDPISGHTALYWYRQSLGQGLEFLIYFQGNSAPDKSGLPSDRFSAERTGGSVSTLTIQRTQQEDSAVYLCASSLSRDREKLFFGSGTQLSVL.

The chain carries TRBV9 and TRBJ1-3; D not resolved. CDR1 SGDLS and CDR2 YYNGEE come from the germline V gene. V was pared by 0 bases and J by 9 bases, with 10 bases between. The CDR3 is made up of 13 amino acids. Written as DNA, the CDR3 is TGTGCCAGCAGCGTAGAACCGGGAGGCACCATATATTTT. This translates into CASSVEPGGTIYF. Variable domain in full (rest from reference TRBV9 and TRBJ1-3): DSGVTQTPKHLITATGQRVTLRCSPRSGDLSVYWYQQSLDQGLQFLIQYYNGEERAKGNILERFSAQQFPDLHSELNLSSLELGDSALYFCASSVEPGGTIYFGEGSWLTVV.